The following is a TCR beta chain sequence with its context. These data originate in a study of cytomegalovirus exposure and HLA in healthy donors. Unmatched junction bases numbered 8, after V lost 5 bases and J lost 0 bases. The CDR3 is 17 residues long. Germline lookup yields CDR1 LNHDA and CDR2 SQIVND (reference sequence). In the PCR, 60 Vbeta and 13 Jbeta primers were used. Assay: immunoSEQ multiplex PCR; the TCRdb copy retains only in-frame clones and omits some. The sample includes around 150,000 clones, roughly 89% of them seen just once. Input material: PBMCs. This TCR was sampled from a woman aged 30 to 39 in good health and CMV-seronegative. V gene TRBV19 combines with J gene TRBJ2-1, with 9 bases identical to TRBD2. The CDR3 coding sequence is TGTGCCAGTAGTCCCCGGGGTAGCGGGGGCTCCTACAATGAGCAGTTCTTC. This encodes CASSPRGSGGSYNEQFF. Full variable domain (missing parts from reference TRBV19 and TRBJ2-1): DGGITQSPKYLFRKEGQNVTLSCEQNLNHDAMYWYRQDPGQGLRLIYYSQIVNDFQKGDIAEGYSVSREKKESFPLTVTSAQKNPTAFYLCASSPRGSGGSYNEQFFGPGTRLTVL.